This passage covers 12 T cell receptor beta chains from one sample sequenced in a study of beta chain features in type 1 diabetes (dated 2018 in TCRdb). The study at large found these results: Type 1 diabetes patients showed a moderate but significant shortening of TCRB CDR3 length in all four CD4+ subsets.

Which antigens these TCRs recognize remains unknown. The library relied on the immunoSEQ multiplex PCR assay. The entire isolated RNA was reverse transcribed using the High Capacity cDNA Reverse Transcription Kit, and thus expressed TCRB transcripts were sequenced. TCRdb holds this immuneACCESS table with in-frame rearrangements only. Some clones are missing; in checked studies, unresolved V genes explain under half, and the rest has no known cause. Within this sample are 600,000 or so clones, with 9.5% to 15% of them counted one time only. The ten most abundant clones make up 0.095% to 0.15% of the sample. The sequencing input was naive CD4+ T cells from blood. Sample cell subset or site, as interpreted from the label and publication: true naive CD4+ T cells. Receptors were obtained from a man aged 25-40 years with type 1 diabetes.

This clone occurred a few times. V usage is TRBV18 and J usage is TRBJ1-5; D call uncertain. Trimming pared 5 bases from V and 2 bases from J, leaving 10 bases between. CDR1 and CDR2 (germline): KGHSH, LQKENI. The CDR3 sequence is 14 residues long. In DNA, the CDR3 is TGTGCCAGCTCAGGGCTCGGCGGCAATCAGCCCCAGCATTTT. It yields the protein CASSGLGGNQPQHF.

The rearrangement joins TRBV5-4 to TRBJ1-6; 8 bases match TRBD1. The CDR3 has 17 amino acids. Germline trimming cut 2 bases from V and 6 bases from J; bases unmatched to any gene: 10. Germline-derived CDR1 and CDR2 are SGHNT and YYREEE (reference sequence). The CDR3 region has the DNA TGTGCCAGCAGCTTCGAACCCCAGGGGGCTCGTAATTCACCCCTCCACTTT. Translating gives CASSFEPQGARNSPLHF.

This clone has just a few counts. CDR3 protein: CASSQWGWTGDSPLHF. The CDR3 nucleotides are TGTGCCAGCAGCCAATGGGGTTGGACGGGGGATTCACCCCTCCACTTT. The chain combines TRBV14 with TRBJ1-6; maybe TRBD1 (5 bases). The V and J ends lost 2 bases and 8 bases respectively, with 16 bases between them. The CDR3 is 16 residues long. CDR1 and CDR2 from the germline V gene are SGHDN and FVKESK.

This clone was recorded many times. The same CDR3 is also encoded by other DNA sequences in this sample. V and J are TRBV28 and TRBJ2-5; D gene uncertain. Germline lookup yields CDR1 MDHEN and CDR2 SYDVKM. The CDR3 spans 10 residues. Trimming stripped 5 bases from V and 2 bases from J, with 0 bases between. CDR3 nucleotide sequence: TGTGCCAGCAGTCAAGAGACCCAGTACTTC. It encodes CASSQETQYF.

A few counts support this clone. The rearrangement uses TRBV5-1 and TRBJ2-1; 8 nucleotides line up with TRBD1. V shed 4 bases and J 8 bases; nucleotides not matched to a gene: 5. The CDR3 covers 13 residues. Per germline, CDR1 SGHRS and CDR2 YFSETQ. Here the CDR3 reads CASSQDRVDEQFF. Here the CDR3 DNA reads TGCGCCAGCAGCCAGGACAGGGTTGATGAGCAGTTCTTC.

In nucleotides, the CDR3 is TGTGCCAGCAGTTACCGCGGGGGGCCCGGAGATACGCAGTATTTT. It is translated as CASSYRGGPGDTQYF. This chain connects TRBV6-5 to TRBJ2-3; 8 bases agree with TRBD2. Trimming at V came to 2 bases and at J to 5 bases, leaving 6 bases not matched to a gene. Germline CDR1 and CDR2: MNHEY and SVGAGI. The CDR3 has 15 amino acids.

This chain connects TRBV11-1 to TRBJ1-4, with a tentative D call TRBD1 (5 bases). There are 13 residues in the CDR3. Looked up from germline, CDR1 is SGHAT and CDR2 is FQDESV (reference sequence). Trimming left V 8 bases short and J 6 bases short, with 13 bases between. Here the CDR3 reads CASAGRWDEKLFF. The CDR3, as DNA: TGTGCCAGCGCGGGACGGTGGGATGAAAAACTGTTTTTT.

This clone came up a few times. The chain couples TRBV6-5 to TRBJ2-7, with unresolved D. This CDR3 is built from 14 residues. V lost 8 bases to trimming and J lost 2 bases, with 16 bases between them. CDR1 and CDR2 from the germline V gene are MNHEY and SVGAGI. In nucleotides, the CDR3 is TGTGCCAGCCAATCTGTGCACGTGGCCTACGAGCAGTACTTC. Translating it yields CASQSVHVAYEQYF.

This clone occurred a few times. The CDR3: CSARDNHEQFF. The CDR3, as DNA: TGCAGTGCTAGAGACAACCATGAGCAGTTCTTC. The chain combines TRBV20-1 with TRBJ2-1, with unresolved D. Trimming took off 0 bases at V and 8 bases at J, with 5 bases between the two ends. CDR3 length: 11 residues. Germline V gene data show CDR1 as DFQATT and CDR2 as SNEGSKA (reference sequence).

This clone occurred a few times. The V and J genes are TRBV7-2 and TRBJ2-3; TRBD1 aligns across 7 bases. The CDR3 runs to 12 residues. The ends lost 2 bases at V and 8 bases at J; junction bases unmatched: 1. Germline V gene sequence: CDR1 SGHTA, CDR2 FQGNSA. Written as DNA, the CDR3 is TGTGCCAGCAGCTTACACAGGGGTACGCAGTATTTT. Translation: CASSLHRGTQYF.

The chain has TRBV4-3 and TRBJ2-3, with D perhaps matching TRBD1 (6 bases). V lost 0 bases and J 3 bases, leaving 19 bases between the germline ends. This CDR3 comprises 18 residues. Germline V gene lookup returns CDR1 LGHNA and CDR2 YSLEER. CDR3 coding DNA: TGCGCCAGCAGCCAAGATGGGAGATCGAACAGGGCGACAGATACGCAGTATTTT. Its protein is CASSQDGRSNRATDTQYF.

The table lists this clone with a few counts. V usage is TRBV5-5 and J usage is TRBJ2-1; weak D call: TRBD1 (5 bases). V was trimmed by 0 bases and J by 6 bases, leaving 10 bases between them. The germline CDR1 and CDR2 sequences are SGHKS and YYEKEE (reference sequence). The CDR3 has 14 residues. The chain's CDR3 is CASSLVQDGNEQFF. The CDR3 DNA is TGTGCCAGCAGCTTGGTACAGGATGGCAATGAGCAGTTCTTC.